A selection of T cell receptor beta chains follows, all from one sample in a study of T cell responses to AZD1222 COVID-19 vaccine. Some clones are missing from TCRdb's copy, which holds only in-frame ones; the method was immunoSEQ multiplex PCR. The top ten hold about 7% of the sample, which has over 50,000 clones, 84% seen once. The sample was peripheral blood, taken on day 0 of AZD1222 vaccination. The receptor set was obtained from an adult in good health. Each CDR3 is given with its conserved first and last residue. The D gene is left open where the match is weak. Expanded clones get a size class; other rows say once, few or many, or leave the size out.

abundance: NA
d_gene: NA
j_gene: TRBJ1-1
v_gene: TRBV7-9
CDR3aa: CASSFTNRENTEAFF
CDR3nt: TGTGCCAGCAGTTTCACGAACCGGGAAAACACTGAAGCTTTCTTT

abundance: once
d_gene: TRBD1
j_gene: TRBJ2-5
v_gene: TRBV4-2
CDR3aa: CASSQDSGTVQETQYF
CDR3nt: TGTGCCAGCAGCCAGGATTCCGGGACAGTCCAAGAGACCCAGTACTTC

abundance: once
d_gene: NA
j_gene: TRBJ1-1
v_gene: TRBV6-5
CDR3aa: CASMLGINTEAFF
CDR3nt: TGTGCCAGCATGTTGGGCATCAACACTGAAGCTTTCTTT

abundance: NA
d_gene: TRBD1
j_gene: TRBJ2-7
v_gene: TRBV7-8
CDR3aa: CASSLETGGTYEQYF
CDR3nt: TGTGCCAGCAGCTTAGAGACAGGGGGAACCTACGAGCAGTACTTC

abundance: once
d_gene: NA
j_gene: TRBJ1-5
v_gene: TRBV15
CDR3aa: CATSRDVSNQPQHF
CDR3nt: TGTGCCACCAGCAGAGATGTGAGCAATCAGCCCCAGCATTTT

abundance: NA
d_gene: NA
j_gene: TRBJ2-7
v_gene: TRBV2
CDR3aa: CARGSGSSYEQYF
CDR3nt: TGTGCCAGGGGGTCGGGGAGCTCCTACGAGCAGTACTTC

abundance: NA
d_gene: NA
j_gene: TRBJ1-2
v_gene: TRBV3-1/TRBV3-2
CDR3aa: CASSPQGDTRHYGYTF
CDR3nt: TGTGCCAGCAGCCCCCAAGGGGACACACGACACTATGGCTACACCTTC

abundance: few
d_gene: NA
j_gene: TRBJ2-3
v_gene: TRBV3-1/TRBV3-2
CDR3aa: CASSQTNTASGQYF
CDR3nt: TGTGCCAGCAGCCAGACGAACACAGCCTCGGGGCAGTATTTT

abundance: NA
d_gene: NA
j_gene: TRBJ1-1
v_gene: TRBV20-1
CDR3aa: CSGWGFTEAFF
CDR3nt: TGCAGCGGGTGGGGATTTACTGAAGCTTTCTTT

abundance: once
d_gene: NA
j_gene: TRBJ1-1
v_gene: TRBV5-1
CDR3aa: CASSPGQPGEAFF
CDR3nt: TGCGCCAGCAGCCCCGGCCAGCCCGGTGAAGCTTTCTTT

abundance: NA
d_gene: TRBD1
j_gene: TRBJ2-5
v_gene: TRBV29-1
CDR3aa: CSVDATGVFRETQYF
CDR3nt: TGCAGCGTTGACGCGACAGGGGTCTTTAGAGAGACCCAGTACTTC